This record looks at one T cell receptor beta chain sequence and its context. It was in the United States that all participants with HIV were treated. The source of the sample is a study of long-term antiretroviral therapy in people with HIV. It was version v3.0 of the immunoSEQ assay that was run at survey level. The assay was immunoSEQ multiplex PCR, and TCRdb's table has in-frame clones only and misses some. This table holds around 30,000 clones, around nine tenths found once. Germline lookup yields CDR1 LNHDA and CDR2 SQIVND (reference sequence). With 3 bases removed from V and 1 base from J, the gap between germline ends came to 10 bases. This CDR3 region has 15 residues.

The genes are TRBV19 and TRBJ2-1; D is ambiguous. The starting material was unsorted PBMCs, obtained 0.5 years after starting antiretroviral therapy. This sequence was found in a woman between 18 and 30 years old with HIV. Here the CDR3 DNA reads TGTGCCAGTAGTATTTCGGCATGGTCCTACAATGAGCAGTTCTTC. Protein sequence: CASSISAWSYNEQFF. Combining the CDR3 with reference TRBV19 and TRBJ2-1 gives the whole variable domain DGGITQSPKYLFRKEGQNVTLSCEQNLNHDAMYWYRQDPGQGLRLIYYSQIVNDFQKGDIAEGYSVSREKKESFPLTVTSAQKNPTAFYLCASSISAWSYNEQFFGPGTRLTVL.